The text below deals with one TCR beta chain. The data were taken from a study of control samples from healthy donors and cancer patients. Assay: immunoSEQ multiplex PCR; the TCRdb copy retains only in-frame clones and omits some. This table has about 69,000 clones, around four fifths appearing once. Source material: PBMCs. The origin of this receptor is a woman in her forties or fifties with lung cancer.

The CDR3 sequence: CASSLQGQGIYGYTF. In nucleotides, the CDR3 is TGCGCCAGCAGTCTCCAAGGACAGGGGATCTATGGCTACACCTTC. The V call is TRBV23-1, the J call TRBJ1-2, with 9 bases matching TRBD1. TRBV23-1 is reported as an ORF; its role is uncertain. Trimming took 4 bases from V and 4 from J; bases not matched to a gene: 7. The CDR3 sequence is 15 residues long.